Listed below are T cell receptor beta chains from one sample, sequenced in a study of T cell responses to AZD1222 COVID-19 vaccine. Using immunoSEQ multiplex PCR, the repertoire was profiled, and TCRdb retains in-frame clones only, with some absent. The data show around 95,000 clones, roughly 88% seen once. The sample consisted of peripheral blood, taken on day 0 of AZD1222 vaccination. The receptors were gathered from an adult in good health. Each CDR3 is given with its conserved first and last residue. D genes are given only for firm matches. Only some rows state a clone size, as once, few, many or a class for expanded clones.

v_gene	len	d_gene	j_gene	abundance	CDR3aa	CDR3nt
TRBV10-3	14	TRBD1	TRBJ1-1	NA	CAINQGTVHTEAFF	TGTGCCATCAACCAGGGGACAGTGCACACTGAAGCTTTCTTT
TRBV20-1	17	TRBD2	TRBJ2-2	NA	CSASPGLAGGYTGELFF	TGCAGTGCTAGTCCTGGGCTAGCGGGAGGCTACACCGGGGAGCTGTTTTTT
TRBV15	14	TRBD1	TRBJ1-1	once	CATSRNRGGTEAFF	TGTGCCACCAGCAGGAACAGGGGTGGGACTGAAGCTTTCTTT
TRBV5-1	14	TRBD1	TRBJ2-3	NA	CASSRTGGTDTQYF	TGCGCCAGCAGCCGGACAGGTGGCACAGATACGCAGTATTTT
TRBV19	16	TRBD2	TRBJ2-1	NA	CASSGDRLAAYNEQFF	TGTGCCAGTAGTGGCGACCGACTAGCGGCGTACAATGAGCAGTTCTTC
TRBV29-1	12	NA	TRBJ2-5	NA	CSTGRGWETQYF	TGCAGCACCGGACGGGGATGGGAGACCCAGTACTTC
TRBV21-1	15	NA	TRBJ1-1	NA	CASSKLDRGGTEAFF	TGTGCCAGCAGCAAACTCGACAGGGGGGGCACTGAAGCTTTCTTT
TRBV4-1	16	NA	TRBJ2-1	NA	CASSAQKGSSYNEQFF	TGCGCCAGCAGCGCACAGAAGGGGAGCTCCTACAATGAGCAGTTCTTC
TRBV5-1	15	TRBD2	TRBJ2-7	medium-sized	CASSFRTSADYEQYF	TGCGCCAGCAGCTTCCGGACTAGCGCCGACTACGAGCAGTACTTC
TRBV5-5	13	NA	TRBJ2-5	NA	CASSPGPSETQYF	TGTGCCAGCAGCCCGGGGCCAAGTGAGACCCAGTACTTC
TRBV3-1/TRBV3-2	12	NA	TRBJ1-2	NA	CASSQLEDGYTF	TGTGCCAGCAGCCAACTTGAGGATGGCTACACCTTC
TRBV3-1/TRBV3-2	15	TRBD2	TRBJ2-7	NA	CASSLTSGSGYEQYF	TGTGCCAGCAGCCTTACTAGCGGGAGTGGCTACGAGCAGTACTTC
TRBV7-3	15	NA	TRBJ1-1	NA	CASSSRGGPGTEAFF	TGTGCCAGCAGCTCCCGGGGGGGTCCGGGCACTGAAGCTTTCTTT
TRBV18	14	TRBD1	TRBJ1-1	NA	CASSREDRGTEAFF	TGTGCCAGCTCACGAGAGGACAGGGGGACTGAAGCTTTCTTT